The 32 T cell receptor beta chains listed next were all sequenced from one sample in a study of cytomegalovirus exposure and HLA in healthy donors. PCR used 60 Vbeta primers and 13 Jbeta primers. Assay used: immunoSEQ multiplex PCR; TCRdb lists only in-frame clones, some missing. This table lists about 200,000 clones. The source material was PBMCs. The receptors stem from a boy aged 5 to 17 in good health and CMV-seronegative.

Comments on this clone: One end of the junction fails to match germline, which may point to a read error. The chain is built from TRBV7-7 and TRBJ2-5; D remains ambiguous. The J call may be mistaken, given a closer DNA end match to TRBJ2-7. Germline lookup yields CDR1 SSHAT and CDR2 FNYEAQ (reference sequence). The CDR3 is 14 amino acids. CDR3 protein: CASSLGDGAYEQYF. As DNA, the CDR3 is TGTGCTAGCAGCTTAGGAGACGGAGCCTACGAGCAGTACTTC.

The chain recombines TRBV6-6 with TRBJ2-1, with TRBD1 matching 9 bases. Trimming at V came to 6 bases and at J to 2 bases, leaving 2 bases not matched to a gene. The CDR3 spans 14 residues. From germline, CDR1 is MNHNY and CDR2 SVGAGI (reference sequence). CDR3 sequence reads: CASRRDRAYNEQFF. The DNA of the CDR3 is TGTGCCAGCAGGAGGGACAGGGCCTACAATGAGCAGTTCTTC.

The chain uses TRBV18 and TRBJ2-7; 7 bases are a match to TRBD2. Germline CDR1 is KGHSH and CDR2 is LQKENI. V shed 2 bases and J 6 bases; nucleotides not matched to a gene: 7. This CDR3 spans 14 amino acids. CDR3 sequence: CASSPRRGNLEQYF. The CDR3 DNA sequence: TGTGCCAGCTCACCAAGGCGGGGGAACCTCGAGCAGTACTTC.

The V and J genes are TRBV28 and TRBJ1-1; tentatively, D is TRBD1 (6 bases). This CDR3 contains 12 residues. CDR1 and CDR2 (germline): MDHEN, SYDVKM. The V end lost 5 bases, the J end lost 10 bases, and 14 bases lay between the germline ends. Written as DNA, the CDR3 is TGTGCCAGCAGTCTGAGGGTCAGGGGAGCTTTCTTT. This sequence encodes CASSLRVRGAFF.

V gene TRBV4-3 combines with J gene TRBJ2-3; a weak D match, TRBD2 (6 bases). V was cut by 0 bases and J by 4 bases, with 14 bases left in between. CDR3 length: 16 amino acids. CDR1 and CDR2 from the germline V gene are LGHNA and YSLEER. The CDR3: CASSQDGGTRPDTQYF. The CDR3 DNA is TGCGCCAGCAGCCAAGACGGGGGAACGAGGCCAGATACGCAGTATTTT.

V usage is TRBV4-1 and J usage is TRBJ1-5; D is perhaps TRBD1 (6 bases). CDR1 is MGHRA and CDR2 is YSYEKL in the germline V gene. V was cut by 0 bases and J by 3 bases, with 12 bases left in between. The CDR3 sequence is 16 residues long. Written as DNA, the CDR3 is TGCGCCAGCAGCCAAGAATACAGGGTAGACAATCAGCCCCAGCATTTT. Encoded protein: CASSQEYRVDNQPQHF.

The chain couples TRBV19 to TRBJ1-2, with D hard to call. The CDR3 contains 15 residues. Germline CDR1 reads LNHDA; CDR2 reads SQIVND (reference sequence). Trimming removed 8 bases from V and 4 bases from J, with 20 bases in between. The CDR3 region has the DNA TGTGCCAGTTTTTTAATAGTCAGGCCCATCTATGGCTACACCTTC. It codes for CASFLIVRPIYGYTF.

This sequence joins TRBV7-9 and TRBJ2-1; no clear D. This CDR3 is built from 18 residues. V was cut by 5 bases and J by 0 bases, with 20 bases left in between. CDR1 is SEHNR and CDR2 is FQNEAQ in the germline V gene (reference sequence). The CDR3 DNA is TGTGCCAGCAGCCCAAGTCCGTGGGCCCAGAGCTCCTACAATGAGCAGTTCTTC. Its protein is CASSPSPWAQSSYNEQFF. Full variable domain (missing parts from reference TRBV7-9 and TRBJ2-1): DTGVSQNPRHKITKRGQNVTFRCDPISEHNRLYWYRQTLGQGPEFLTYFQNEAQLEKSRLLSDRFSAERPKGSFSTLEIQRTEQGDSAMYLCASSPSPWAQSSYNEQFFGPGTRLTVL.

The chain employs TRBV14 and TRBJ1-2, with 8 positions matching TRBD1. Losses at the gene ends were 1 base for V and 5 bases for J; bases not matched to a gene: 0. From germline, CDR1 is SGHDN and CDR2 FVKESK. This CDR3 has 13 residues. This CDR3 reads CASSQGTGYGYTF. CDR3 DNA: TGTGCCAGCAGCCAAGGGACAGGGTATGGCTACACCTTC.

The rearrangement joins TRBV5-1 to TRBJ2-6, with D unclear. Germline V CDR1 and CDR2: SGHRS, YFSETQ. The V end lost 4 bases, the J end lost 0 bases, and 14 bases lay between the germline ends. This CDR3 spans 17 amino acids. As DNA, the CDR3 is TGCGCCAGCAGCATATCGGCGGCTCTCTCTGGGGCCAACGTCCTGACTTTC. Protein: CASSISAALSGANVLTF.

The chain is built from TRBV5-1 and TRBJ1-1; 9 bases map to TRBD1. This CDR3 comprises 14 residues. CDR1 is SGHRS, CDR2 YFSETQ, per germline. The trim removed 1 base at V and 7 bases at J, leaving 5 bases unmatched. CDR3 nucleotide sequence: TGCGCCAGCAGCTTGCCTGGACAGGGGCTTGAAGCTTTCTTT. Amino acids: CASSLPGQGLEAFF.

This chain links TRBV6-1 with TRBJ1-4, with 7 bases aligning to TRBD1. This CDR3 is built from 14 residues. Germline lookup yields CDR1 MNHNS and CDR2 SASEGT. V was clipped by 7 bases and J by 4 bases; unmatched bases: 6. The CDR3 DNA reads TGTGCCAGCACCACGGGGACAGTTAATGAAAAACTGTTTTTT. Translated, it gives CASTTGTVNEKLFF.

This chain links TRBV6-5 with TRBJ1-1; TRBD1 is a possible D gene (6 bases). The CDR3 totals 14 residues. V was clipped by 2 bases and J by 2 bases, with 9 bases between them. Per germline, CDR1 MNHEY and CDR2 SVGAGI. CDR3 sequence (DNA): TGTGCCAGCAGTTACCAGGGACAAAACACTGAAGCTTTCTTT. Residues: CASSYQGQNTEAFF.

The CDR3 loop is CASSLNSLSSGNTIYF. CDR3 coding DNA: TGTGCCAGCAGCTTGAACTCCCTTAGCTCTGGAAACACCATATATTTT. V and J are TRBV7-6 and TRBJ1-3; D remains unclear. CDR1 and CDR2 from the germline V gene are SGHVS and FNYEAQ. V lost 3 bases and J lost 0, with 12 bases in between. CDR3 length: 16 amino acids.

The rearrangement joins TRBV7-9 to TRBJ1-4, with D uncertain. Between the trimmed V and J ends, which lost 5 bases and 8 bases, there was a span of 15 bases. The CDR3 totals 14 residues. Germline assignment: CDR1 SEHNR and CDR2 FQNEAQ (reference sequence). The CDR3 DNA is TGTGCCAGCAGCCAGGTCCTTAAGAAGGAAAAACTGTTTTTT. Amino acids: CASSQVLKKEKLFF.

This rearrangement joins TRBV28 to TRBJ1-2, with a tentative D call TRBD1 (5 bases). V shed 6 bases and J shed 5 bases, with 13 bases lying between them. The CDR3 runs 13 residues. Germline CDR1 reads MDHEN; CDR2 reads SYDVKM. CDR3 loop: CASREGARYGYTF. The CDR3 DNA follows: TGTGCCAGCAGGGAAGGGGCAAGGTATGGCTACACCTTC.

The chain recombines TRBV13 with TRBJ2-7; perhaps TRBD1 as D (6 bases). In germline, CDR1 is PRHDT, CDR2 FYEKMQ (reference sequence). The V end lost 1 base, the J end lost 2 bases, and 21 bases lay between the germline ends. The CDR3 runs to 18 residues. CDR3 protein: CASSLESRPGTPTYEQYF. The CDR3, as DNA: TGTGCCAGCAGCTTAGAAAGCAGGCCGGGGACACCGACCTACGAGCAGTACTTC.

V is TRBV6-5 and J is TRBJ2-2; D possibly corresponds to TRBD1 (6 bases). Germline CDR1 and CDR2: MNHEY and SVGAGI. Trimming took 0 bases from V and 6 from J, leaving 14 bases between them. CDR3 length equals 16 residues. CDR3 residues: CASSYSITGYPGELFF. The CDR3 nucleotides are TGTGCCAGCAGTTACTCGATAACAGGGTACCCCGGGGAGCTGTTTTTT.

The CDR3 sequence: CAGQGPNQPQHF. The CDR3 coding sequence is TGTGCCGGACAGGGCCCGAATCAGCCCCAGCATTTT. The chain links TRBV6-6 to TRBJ1-5; TRBD1 matches 8 bases. Germline V lookup: CDR1 MNHNY, CDR2 SVGAGI (reference sequence). Trimming cost V 11 bases and J 4 bases; bases outside gene matches: 4. The CDR3 totals 12 residues.

The genes are TRBV12-5 and TRBJ1-1; 8 bases fit TRBD1. Germline assignment: CDR1 LGHNT and CDR2 FRNRAP. The CDR3 loop spans 13 amino acids. J lost 7 bases, V lost 5 bases, and 6 bases had no gene match. CDR3 loop: CASGGDRGLEAFF. CDR3 DNA sequence: TGTGCTAGTGGTGGAGACAGGGGACTTGAAGCTTTCTTT.

The V gene is TRBV5-1, the J gene TRBJ2-2; no definite D call. The CDR3 has 16 residues. Germline loops: CDR1 SGHRS, CDR2 YFSETQ. Trimming cost V 0 bases and J 1 base, with 10 bases left between them. In DNA form, the CDR3 reads TGCGCCAGCAGCTTGGCCGAGTCGGGGAACACCGGGGAGCTGTTTTTT. Amino acid sequence: CASSLAESGNTGELFF.

The chain is built from TRBV7-2 and TRBJ2-5, with 7 bases fitting TRBD2. With 2 bases clipped from V and 3 bases from J, the junction kept 3 bases outside the gene matches. Looked up from germline, CDR1 is SGHTA and CDR2 is FQGNSA. The CDR3 spans 14 residues. The CDR3 bases are TGTGCCAGCAGCTTAAGGCGGGGGAAAGAGACCCAGTACTTC. It codes for CASSLRRGKETQYF.

This chain connects TRBV19 to TRBJ2-7, with 8 bases that match TRBD1. CDR1 is LNHDA, CDR2 SQIVND, per germline (reference sequence). The CDR3 is made up of 13 amino acids. Unmatched junction bases numbered 3, after V lost 3 bases and J lost 5 bases. In DNA form, the CDR3 reads TGTGCCAGTAGTATCGCAGGGGGCAACGAGCAGTACTTC. Residues: CASSIAGGNEQYF.

The chain combines TRBV5-8 with TRBJ2-6; D is unclear. Looked up from germline, CDR1 is SGHTS and CDR2 is YDEGEE. Trimming took off 3 bases at V and 3 bases at J, with 13 bases between the two ends. CDR3 size: 16 residues. The CDR3 DNA reads TGTGCCAGCAGCTATCGAGGTCCAAATGGGGCCAACGTCCTGACTTTC. Translated, it gives CASSYRGPNGANVLTF.

The rearrangement joins TRBV5-1 to TRBJ1-2; possible D gene TRBD1, 6 bases. Germline lookup yields CDR1 SGHRS and CDR2 YFSETQ. The CDR3 runs 15 residues. Trimming took off 0 bases at V and 0 bases at J, with 9 bases between the two ends. The CDR3: CASSLVQGSNYGYTF. DNA of the CDR3: TGCGCCAGCAGCTTGGTACAGGGCTCTAACTATGGCTACACCTTC.

J is TRBJ2-7 and V is TRBV5-1, with TRBD1 identical over 10 bases. V lost 4 bases and J lost 2; bases outside the gene matches: 6. Germline CDR1 is SGHRS and CDR2 is YFSETQ. This CDR3 spans 15 amino acids. CDR3 residues: CASSQPGQGPYEQYF. The CDR3 bases are TGCGCCAGCAGCCAGCCGGGACAGGGGCCCTACGAGCAGTACTTC.

V is TRBV11-2 and J is TRBJ2-3; 8 nucleotides agree with TRBD2. The CDR3 spans 17 residues. V shed 1 base, J shed 3 bases, and the junction held 9 bases outside the gene matches. Per germline, CDR1 SGHAT and CDR2 FQNNGV. The CDR3 region is CASSLVYGGGLTDTQYF. In DNA form, the CDR3 reads TGTGCCAGCAGCTTAGTATACGGGGGGGGGCTGACAGATACGCAGTATTTT. The full variable domain, with the rest looked up from reference TRBV11-2 and TRBJ2-3, is EAGVAQSPRYKIIEKRQSVAFWCNPISGHATLYWYQQILGQGPKLLIQFQNNGVVDDSQLPKDRFSAERLKGVDSTLKIQPAKLEDSAVYLCASSLVYGGGLTDTQYFGPGTRLTVL.

The V and J genes are TRBV28 and TRBJ1-5; D call uncertain. The CDR3 is 13 amino acids. CDR1 is MDHEN and CDR2 is SYDVKM in the germline V gene. V was cut by 7 bases and J by 1 base, with 8 bases left in between. CDR3 coding DNA: TGTGCCAGCACCCACACAAGCAATCAGCCCCAGCATTTT. Amino acid sequence: CASTHTSNQPQHF.

This chain joins TRBV9 and TRBJ2-1; 8 nucleotides line up with TRBD2. Germline loops: CDR1 SGDLS, CDR2 YYNGEE. The CDR3 is 16 residues long. Unmatched junction bases numbered 13, after V lost 4 bases and J lost 7 bases. CDR3 protein: CASSPSAGASGNEQFF. CDR3 sequence (DNA): TGTGCCAGCAGCCCCTCAGCGGGGGCTTCGGGGAATGAGCAGTTCTTC.

The chain joins TRBV5-1 to TRBJ2-5, with 15 positions matching TRBD2. V shed 4 bases and J 2 bases; nucleotides not matched to a gene: 12. The CDR3 has 19 amino acids. Germline V lookup: CDR1 SGHRS, CDR2 YFSETQ. Here the CDR3 DNA reads TGCGCCAGCAGCCGCGGACGGACTAGCGGGGGGGCCCAACAAGAGACCCAGTACTTC. This gives the protein CASSRGRTSGGAQQETQYF.

The rearrangement links TRBV6-1 to TRBJ1-1; D call uncertain. The CDR3 spans 15 residues. The V end was cut by 5 bases, the J end by 0 bases, with 13 bases between. Germline V gene lookup returns CDR1 MNHNS and CDR2 SASEGT. This chain's CDR3 is CASSQQTTLNTEAFF. The DNA of the CDR3 is TGTGCCAGCAGTCAACAGACCACCCTGAACACTGAAGCTTTCTTT.

The chain links TRBV5-4 to TRBJ2-7; D may be TRBD1 (5 bases). V lost 4 bases, J lost 3 bases, and 14 bases lay in between. Germline-derived CDR1 and CDR2 are SGHNT and YYREEE (reference sequence). The CDR3 has 14 amino acids. As DNA, the CDR3 is TGTGCCAGCAGCATGAACAGGAATCGCTACGAGCAGTACTTC. The encoded protein is CASSMNRNRYEQYF.